Below are 11 T cell receptor beta chains sequenced from a single sample in a study of blood T cell repertoires in COVID-19. Repertoires were generated with immunoSEQ multiplex PCR, while TCRdb's copy carries only in-frame clones and drops some. The table has about 380,000 clones, 87% seen once. The specimen sequenced was PBMCs or T cells enriched from blood (not recorded which). The receptor source for this set is a woman in her 30s who had recovered from COVID-19.

The chain employs TRBV28 and TRBJ2-1; 10 bases are shared with TRBD2. The germline gives CDR1 MDHEN, CDR2 SYDVKM. Losses at the gene ends were 6 bases for V and 4 bases for J; bases not matched to a gene: 9. The CDR3 runs 16 residues. The CDR3 loop reads CASSYHGLAVYNEQFF. CDR3 bases: TGTGCCAGCAGCTACCACGGACTAGCGGTATACAATGAGCAGTTCTTC.

The J gene is TRBJ1-5, the V gene TRBV19; D ambiguous. The CDR3 contains 15 residues. Trimming cost V 3 bases and J 0 bases, with 9 bases left between them. Per germline, CDR1 LNHDA and CDR2 SQIVND (reference sequence). The CDR3 sequence: CASSIVHHSNQPQHF. Written as DNA, the CDR3 is TGTGCCAGTAGTATTGTACACCATAGCAATCAGCCCCAGCATTTT.

The chain joins TRBV12-3 or TRBV12-4 to TRBJ1-4; 10 nucleotides line up with TRBD1. The CDR3 sequence is 12 residues long. V lost 3 bases to trimming and J lost 14 bases; unmatched junction nucleotides: 3. The CDR3 coding sequence is TGTGCCAGCAGTTTCCGGGACAGGGGTCTGTTTTTT. Protein product: CASSFRDRGLFF.

This chain uses TRBV12-3 or TRBV12-4 with TRBJ2-5; D is unresolved. The CDR3 loop spans 13 amino acids. V lost 4 bases and J 3 bases, leaving 9 bases between the germline ends. CDR3 bases: TGTGCCAGCAGTTCCCTATTTGAAGAGACCCAGTACTTC. Its translation: CASSSLFEETQYF.

In this sample, this clone turned up a few times. This chain links TRBV5-4 with TRBJ1-2, with TRBD1 as a possible D gene (6 bases). V lost 7 bases and J 2 bases, leaving 15 bases between the germline ends. Germline CDR1 and CDR2: SGHNT and YYREEE (reference sequence). The CDR3 runs 14 residues. The CDR3 DNA sequence: TGTGCCAGCGGAACGAACCAGGGGAACTATGGCTACACCTTC. This codes for CASGTNQGNYGYTF.

This sequence joins TRBV27 and TRBJ2-1; 11 bases fit TRBD2. This CDR3 comprises 16 residues. Per the germline V gene, CDR1 is MNHEY and CDR2 is SMNVEV (reference sequence). Unmatched junction bases numbered 4, after V lost 4 bases and J lost 2 bases. CDR3 bases: TGTGCCAGCAGTTCCGGACTAGCGGGTGCCTACAATGAGCAGTTCTTC. Its translation is CASSSGLAGAYNEQFF.

J is TRBJ2-4 and V is TRBV11-3; 9 bases agree with TRBD2. This CDR3 is built from 17 residues. From germline, CDR1 is SGHNT and CDR2 YENEEA. V shed 5 bases, J shed 0 bases, and the junction held 8 bases outside the gene matches. In DNA form, the CDR3 reads TGTGCCAGCAGCGGCGAACTAGCGGGCGTAGCCAAAAACATTCAGTACTTC. Protein: CASSGELAGVAKNIQYF.

This clone has a single count. The V call is TRBV7-9, the J call TRBJ2-7; D is perhaps TRBD2 (6 bases). Per germline, CDR1 SEHNR and CDR2 FQNEAQ (reference sequence). V dropped 6 bases and J dropped 7 bases, with 10 bases sitting between them. This CDR3 has 11 amino acids. CDR3 in amino acids: CASSAGREQYF. The CDR3 bases are TGTGCCAGCAGTGCGGGGAGGGAGCAGTACTTC.

The chain is built from TRBV6-4 and TRBJ1-2; no clear D. CDR1 and CDR2 (germline): MRHNA, SNTAGT. V was shortened by 3 bases and J by 2 bases, with 10 bases between the two germline ends. The CDR3 has 14 residues. CDR3: CASSEGRLNYGYTF. DNA of the CDR3: TGTGCCAGCAGTGAAGGTCGACTCAACTATGGCTACACCTTC.

The chain has TRBV9 and TRBJ2-2; unclear D gene. V shed 4 bases and J shed 4 bases, with 5 bases lying between them. The CDR3 length is 12 residues. Germline V lookup: CDR1 SGDLS, CDR2 YYNGEE. This CDR3 is CASSLFTGELFF. CDR3 sequence (DNA): TGTGCCAGCAGCTTATTCACCGGGGAGCTGTTTTTT.

The chain uses TRBV19 and TRBJ1-1; TRBD1 might be the D (6 bases). Germline V lookup: CDR1 LNHDA, CDR2 SQIVND (reference sequence). The CDR3 length is 13 residues. Trimming left V 6 bases short and J 3 bases short, with 11 bases between. The CDR3 spells CASRWTEDTEAFF. The CDR3 DNA sequence: TGTGCCAGTAGGTGGACAGAGGACACTGAAGCTTTCTTT.